These 14 T cell receptor beta chains originate from one sample sequenced in a study of cytotoxic CD8 clonotypes in ibrutinib-treated CLL. Assay: immunoSEQ multiplex PCR; the TCRdb copy retains only in-frame clones and omits some. The sample comprises some 25,000 clones, 55% to 70% of which are singletons, and roughly 51% rests with the top ten. Sample: PBMCs, taken at disease progression, from a patient treated with ibrutinib. These receptor sequences come from a human donor with chronic lymphocytic leukemia.

The V and J genes are TRBV5-1 and TRBJ2-7; D possibly corresponds to TRBD1 (5 bases). V was cut by 1 base and J by 2 bases, with 10 bases left in between. CDR3 length: 14 residues. Germline CDR1 SGHRS, CDR2 YFSETQ. CDR3 in DNA: TGCGCCAGCAGCTTGTCCCAGGGTACCTACGAGCAGTACTTC. Amino acids: CASSLSQGTYEQYF.

V and J are TRBV9 and TRBJ1-2, with TRBD1 matching 7 bases. Germline-derived CDR1 and CDR2 are SGDLS and YYNGEE. The CDR3 is 18 residues long. J lost 0 bases, V lost 3 bases, and 14 bases had no gene match. CDR3 in amino acids: CASSGTRRGELANYGYTF. Written as DNA, the CDR3 is TGTGCCAGCAGCGGAACCCGCAGGGGGGAATTAGCTAACTATGGCTACACCTTC.

The rearrangement links TRBV5-1 to TRBJ2-1, with unresolved D. The CDR3 loop spans 12 amino acids. Germline CDR1 is SGHRS and CDR2 is YFSETQ. V lost 2 bases to trimming and J lost 8 bases, with 8 bases between them. CDR3 in amino acids: CASSFTVDEQFF. CDR3 nucleotides: TGCGCCAGCAGCTTTACAGTAGATGAGCAGTTCTTC.

The chain has TRBV4-3 and TRBJ1-2; D is unresolved. Germline assignment: CDR1 LGHNA and CDR2 YSLEER. CDR3 length: 14 amino acids. V was cut by 1 base and J by 4 bases, with 10 bases left in between. For the CDR3, the DNA is TGCGCCAGCAGCCAAGGCACCGGAAGCTATGGCTACACCTTC. It yields the protein CASSQGTGSYGYTF.

The chain joins TRBV11-2 to TRBJ2-7; D unresolved. Between the trimmed V and J ends, which lost 5 bases and 2 bases, there was a span of 7 bases. The CDR3 covers 12 residues. Germline V gives CDR1 SGHAT, CDR2 FQNNGV. The CDR3 loop is CASSRTPYEQYF. The DNA of the CDR3 is TGTGCCAGCAGCAGAACACCCTACGAGCAGTACTTC. Full variable domain (remainder filled in from reference TRBV11-2 and TRBJ2-7): EAGVAQSPRYKIIEKRQSVAFWCNPISGHATLYWYQQILGQGPKLLIQFQNNGVVDDSQLPKDRFSAERLKGVDSTLKIQPAKLEDSAVYLCASSRTPYEQYFGPGTRLTVT.

This clone was counted between two and nine times. This chain connects TRBV11-3 to TRBJ1-6, with D perhaps matching TRBD1 (6 bases). CDR1 and CDR2 from the germline V gene are SGHNT and YENEEA. This CDR3 has 12 amino acids. Trimming removed 3 bases from V and 10 bases from J, with 7 bases in between. The CDR3 nucleotides are TGTGCCAGCAGCTTGGGGGGCTCACCCCTCCACTTT. Translation gives CASSLGGSPLHF.

This clone was detected only a few times. The V gene is TRBV7-9, the J gene TRBJ2-2, with D hard to call. The CDR3 runs to 15 residues. V dropped 6 bases and J dropped 1 base, with 12 bases sitting between them. Germline V lookup: CDR1 SEHNR, CDR2 FQNEAQ (reference sequence). The CDR3 protein is CASRKDPENTGELFF. CDR3 bases: TGTGCCAGCAGAAAAGATCCGGAGAACACCGGGGAGCTGTTTTTT.

The chain uses TRBV6-5 and TRBJ1-1; TRBD1 aligns across 7 bases. Germline-derived CDR1 and CDR2 are MNHEY and SVGAGI. V trimming: 2 bases; J trimming: 4 bases; junction bases outside the gene matches: 4. There are 14 residues in the CDR3. For the CDR3, the DNA is TGTGCCAGCAGTTACCGGACAGGTGGCACTGAAGCTTTCTTT. It yields the protein CASSYRTGGTEAFF.

A few counts support this clone. V is TRBV27 and J is TRBJ2-2; D is perhaps TRBD2 (6 bases). V was pared by 7 bases and J by 8 bases, with 14 bases between. The CDR3 sequence is 13 residues long. Germline loops: CDR1 MNHEY, CDR2 SMNVEV (reference sequence). The CDR3 DNA sequence: TGTGCCAGCAAGGCGGGGTACGGAGGGGAGCTGTTTTTT. Residues: CASKAGYGGELFF.

The rearrangement uses TRBV11-2 and TRBJ2-7, with no clear D. The CDR3 is made up of 15 amino acids. The germline V gene encodes CDR1 SGHAT and CDR2 FQNNGV. The germline V and J ends were trimmed by 2 bases and 2 bases, with 13 bases remaining between them. DNA for the CDR3: TGTGCCAGCAGCTTAAATAGAGTCAGTACCTACGAGCAGTACTTC. Translation gives CASSLNRVSTYEQYF.

This clone was seen only once. The J gene is TRBJ2-6, the V gene TRBV5-5; no firm D call. Germline CDR1 SGHKS, CDR2 YYEKEE (reference sequence). V lost 1 base and J lost 4, with 3 bases in between. CDR3 length: 13 residues. In DNA form, the CDR3 reads TGTGCCAGCAGCTTGTTCGGGGCCAACGTCCTGACTTTC. Its protein is CASSLFGANVLTF.

The J gene is TRBJ1-6, the V gene TRBV7-8; D remains ambiguous. Germline values: CDR1 SGHVS, CDR2 FQNEAQ. CDR3 length equals 16 residues. V gave up 5 bases and J gave up 0 bases, with 11 bases separating them. The CDR3 protein is CASSPVVSSYNSPLHF. CDR3 sequence (DNA): TGTGCCAGCAGCCCGGTCGTGAGCTCCTATAATTCACCCCTCCACTTT.

This rearrangement joins TRBV10-3 to TRBJ1-1; TRBD1 might be the D (5 bases). The CDR3 spans 13 residues. Trimming took off 7 bases at V and 3 bases at J, with 12 bases between the two ends. Germline lookup yields CDR1 ENHRY and CDR2 SYGVKD. The CDR3 protein is CAIKAGGDTEAFF. In nucleotides, the CDR3 is TGTGCCATCAAGGCTGGGGGAGACACTGAAGCTTTCTTT.

The genes are TRBV6-1 and TRBJ2-7; TRBD1 agrees at 8 bases. V gave up 7 bases and J gave up 2 bases; unmatched junction bases: 7. Looked up from germline, CDR1 is MNHNS and CDR2 is SASEGT. The CDR3 has 14 residues. The CDR3 DNA reads TGTGCCAGCAATTGGAACAGGGGGGCCTACGAGCAGTACTTC. Translation: CASNWNRGAYEQYF.